This TCR beta chain derives from a study of shared clonotypes between healthy human individuals. The length of the CDR3 is 15 residues. V lost 3 bases, J lost 4 bases, and 4 bases stayed unmatched. The germline gives CDR1 MNHEY, CDR2 SMNVEV (reference sequence). It was CD45RO-negative cells, positively selected for CCR7, that made up naive CD8 cells, with terminally differentiated effector memory CD45RA+ cells excluded. Deep-level settings were used for running the assay. Profiled with immunoSEQ multiplex PCR; TCRdb holds only in-frame clones, not every one. The sample lists hundreds of thousands of clones; approximately 95% were seen once.

This sequence joins TRBV27 and TRBJ2-3; TRBD2 agrees at 10 bases. The TCR sequence derives from a woman in her 30s in good health. The sample was naive CD8+ T cells sorted from blood. The CDR3 DNA reads as TGTGCCAGCAGTTTGATAGCGGGAGGAGCAGATACGCAGTATTTT. It specifies CASSLIAGGADTQYF.